Presented here are 3 T cell receptor beta chains from one specimen sequenced in a study of T cell changes during pregnancy in multiple sclerosis (dated by TCRdb to between 2017 and 2020). Receptor libraries were prepared by the immunoSEQ multiplex PCR assay. TCRdb stores this immuneACCESS table with in-frame sequences only. Part of the clones is absent; in the studies checked, under half of the shortfall reflects unresolved V genes, and no reason is known for the rest. The sample table holds some 94,000 clones, of which around 90% were seen once. The ten largest clones add up to 1.5% of the sample. This specimen was peripheral blood, taken in the first trimester of pregnancy. Source of these receptors: a female donor with multiple sclerosis, enrolled in a pregnancy study.

The chain uses TRBV6-5 and TRBJ2-7, with 8 nucleotides matching TRBD2. J gave up 5 bases and V 2 bases, and 8 bases lay outside the gene matches. This CDR3 spans 15 amino acids. Looked up from germline, CDR1 is MNHEY and CDR2 is SVGAGI. DNA for the CDR3: TGTGCCAGCAGTTACGAGGGGACTAGTACCCACGAGCAGTACTTC. Translation gives CASSYEGTSTHEQYF.

There are a few counts of this clone. The CDR3 loop is CASSKDRETKGYTF. The CDR3 DNA reads as TGTGCCAGTAGTAAGGACAGGGAAACGAAAGGCTACACCTTC. This rearrangement joins TRBV19 to TRBJ1-2; 8 bases align to TRBD1. CDR3 length: 14 amino acids. Germline-derived CDR1 and CDR2 are LNHDA and SQIVND (reference sequence). Trimming cost V 4 bases and J 8 bases; bases outside gene matches: 9.

This chain links TRBV7-2 with TRBJ2-3, with unresolved D. The V end lost 4 bases, the J end lost 0 bases, and 8 bases lay between the germline ends. CDR1 and CDR2 (germline): SGHTA, FQGNSA. This CDR3 comprises 14 residues. The CDR3 sequence: CASSSSPSTDTQYF. As DNA, the CDR3 is TGTGCCAGCAGCTCCTCTCCTAGCACAGATACGCAGTATTTT.